This section outlines one T cell receptor beta chain sequence together with its context. Its antigen is undetermined. A constant-region primer primed TCR beta cDNA synthesis from 450 to 550 ng of total RNA. ARM-PCR, slightly modified, supplied the TCR beta libraries through three nested multiplex PCR rounds. TRBV1-TRBV30 forward primers paired with a C-beta reverse primer drove the first two PCR rounds, 10 cycles each. From the multiplex PCR reads, TCRdb called clonotypes with MiXCR, one entry per CDR3 protein. The sample has 90,000 to 100,000 distinct CDR3 sequences; about 70% are singletons. Starting material for RNA and DNA co-extraction consisted of 20-30 mg of unsorted bulk tissue. The data were taken from a study of tumor-infiltrating lymphocytes in primary liver carcinoma. Across the whole study: Productive TCRbeta read counts per sample ran from roughly 3.5 to 7 million and were similar across tissue types. Study-wide results and limits: Tumors reached a significantly greater top-250-clone fraction than blood did (p = 0.039).

V was pared by 6 bases and J by 6 bases, with 12 bases between. CDR3 size: 13 residues. Material for sequencing was liver tumor tissue from sampling region 5. Noted subset: tumor region T5, tumor centre. The TCR sequence derives from a woman aged 60-75 years with primary liver carcinoma and hepatitis B virus infection. J is TRBJ1-5 and V is TRBV12-3 or TRBV12-4; D gene ambiguous. Written as DNA, the CDR3 is TGTGCCAGCAGAAAAGAGAGTAGTCAGCCCCAGCATTTT. This encodes CASRKESSQPQHF.